This is a list of T cell receptor beta chains from one sample in a study of post-analysis software for immune sequencing data. TCRdb reprocessed the PCR reads via MiXCR and lists one record per CDR3 protein. The sample includes about half a million distinct CDR3 sequences, 30% to 40% seen only once; the top ten take about 5.6%. The sequencing sample was made of blood. The source is a girl aged 2 to 17 with multiple sclerosis. Both conserved end residues are trimmed from each CDR3. The D gene is left open where the match is weak.

J gene,D gene,V gene,CDR3 protein
TRBJ2-5,NA,TRBV20-1,SADSGAQETQY
NA,NA,TRBV7-9,ASSLVSSEQY
TRBJ1-5,TRBD1,TRBV20-1,SARGTGVNQPQH
TRBJ2-7,NA,TRBV6-5,ANLGQGYEQY
TRBJ2-3,NA,TRBV7-2,ASSPNLVADTQY
TRBJ2-1,NA,TRBV20-1,SAPRPGRGDEQF
TRBJ2-7,TRBD1,TRBV11-2,ASSRGQLSSYEQY
TRBJ1-2,NA,TRBV5-1,ASSKGDVGGYT
NA,TRBD1,TRBV5-1,ASSLGGGTGGTEQY
TRBJ1-1,NA,TRBV15,ATIMRGLNTEAF
NA,NA,TRBV5-8,ASSLGNRQDIQY
TRBJ2-5,NA,TRBV11-2,ASSLNSWSGGETQY
TRBJ2-5,NA,TRBV5-1,ASSSTETQD
TRBJ2-3,NA,TRBV7-3,ASSLLGTADTQY
TRBJ1-2,TRBD1,TRBV20-1,SARAGQGYGYT
TRBJ2-5,NA,TRBV5-6,ASSLPGRTNQETQY
TRBJ2-1,NA,TRBV11-2,ASSWRGRAINEQF
TRBJ1-2,NA,TRBV5-4,ASSPTEYVGYT
TRBJ2-3,NA,TRBV20-1,SAMYRADTQY
TRBJ2-1,TRBD1,TRBV20-1,SARSSGTGTYNEQF
TRBJ2-1,NA,TRBV10-3,AISEPRTHDNEQF
TRBJ2-1,TRBD1,TRBV7-8,ASSLEGGAYNEQF
TRBJ2-5,NA,TRBV20-1,SALTQETQY
TRBJ1-5,NA,TRBV29-1,SSREPYSNQPQH
TRBJ2-7,NA,TRBV29-1,SVDGQDPYEQY
TRBJ2-6,TRBD1,TRBV5-1,ASSLDRVGVSGANVLT
TRBJ2-1,TRBD1,TRBV4-1,ASSLSDRGSYNEQF
TRBJ2-5,NA,TRBV7-3,ASSLGQGYQETQY
TRBJ2-3,NA,TRBV12-3/TRBV12-4,ASRDKDRLSTDTQY
TRBJ2-5,TRBD1,TRBV29-1,GALGTGEETQY
TRBJ1-2,NA,TRBV7-2,ASSLTADGYT
TRBJ2-3,TRBD2,TRBV29-1,SVELAGGRVTDTQY
TRBJ2-5,NA,TRBV5-1,ASSPTGMFQETQY
TRBJ1-1,NA,TRBV15,ATSSLRGTEAF
TRBJ2-1,NA,TRBV5-6,ASSFGRDNEQF
TRBJ2-4,NA,TRBV20-1,SARGVEGSLAKNIQY
TRBJ1-1,NA,TRBV24-1,ATRGSGNTEAF
TRBJ1-2,NA,TRBV7-8,ASSPPEAWTISHGYT
TRBJ2-5,NA,TRBV12-3/TRBV12-4,ASSPRRQETQY
TRBJ2-1,NA,TRBV12-3/TRBV12-4,ASSMGTWENNEQF
TRBJ1-1,NA,TRBV9,ASSVEAANTEAF
TRBJ1-2,TRBD1,TRBV24-1,ATSDTQGRNGYT
TRBJ2-1,TRBD2,TRBV14,ASSQGSGLAYNEQF
TRBJ2-1,NA,TRBV20-1,SGQVGAHEQF
TRBJ1-4,TRBD1,TRBV6-1,ASSDRWDSEKLF
TRBJ2-6,NA,TRBV10-1,ASSADSSGANVLT
TRBJ2-3,NA,TRBV7-9,ASSLVGAADTQY
TRBJ1-2,TRBD1,TRBV5-1,ASSRDRVDYGYT
TRBJ2-1,NA,TRBV20-1,SARDFAGPRNEQF
TRBJ2-7,TRBD2,TRBV20-1,SARDSAGGPGEQY
TRBJ2-3,NA,TRBV5-1,ASSLGGHGTDTQY
TRBJ1-5,TRBD1,TRBV12-3/TRBV12-4,ASSSQGARGQPQH
TRBJ1-6,TRBD1,TRBV20-1,SAKLTGGHNSPLH
TRBJ2-3,TRBD2,TRBV20-1,SARDDGGASYTQY
TRBJ1-1,TRBD1,TRBV15,ATSRDTGDTEAF
TRBJ2-3,TRBD1,TRBV10-3,ATEDRASTDTQY
TRBJ2-1,TRBD1,TRBV2,ASKALRGGRETQF